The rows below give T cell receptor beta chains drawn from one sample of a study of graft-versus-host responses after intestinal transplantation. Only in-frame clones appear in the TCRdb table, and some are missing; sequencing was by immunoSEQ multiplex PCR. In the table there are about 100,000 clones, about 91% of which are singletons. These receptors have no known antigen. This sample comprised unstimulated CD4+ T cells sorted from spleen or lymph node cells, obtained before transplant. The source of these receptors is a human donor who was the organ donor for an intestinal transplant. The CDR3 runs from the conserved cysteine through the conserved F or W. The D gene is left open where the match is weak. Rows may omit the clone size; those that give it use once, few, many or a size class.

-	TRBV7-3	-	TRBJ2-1	TGTGCCAGCAGCCCCCAGCAGCCGGGACTTCAGTTCTTC	CASSPQQPGLQFF
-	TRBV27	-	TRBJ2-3	TGTGCCAGCAGTTTAAGGCCTGGGGCTAGCACAGATACGCAGTATTTT	CASSLRPGASTDTQYF
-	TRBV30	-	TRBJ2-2	TGTGCCTGGAACGAGAACACCGGGGAGCTGTTTTTT	CAWNENTGELFF
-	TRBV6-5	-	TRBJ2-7	TGTGCCAGCAGTAAAGGGACACCGAGCTCCTACGAGCAGTACTTC	CASSKGTPSSYEQYF
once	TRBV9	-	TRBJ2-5	TGTGCCAGCAGCGTAGGTACAGCCCAAGAGACCCAGTACTTC	CASSVGTAQETQYF
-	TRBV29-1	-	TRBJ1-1	TGCAGCGTTGAACAGGGGAGGACTGAAGCTTTCTTT	CSVEQGRTEAFF
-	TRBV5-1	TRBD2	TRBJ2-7	TGCGCCAGCAGCTTGGTAGCGGGAGCTGGCGAGCAGTACTTC	CASSLVAGAGEQYF
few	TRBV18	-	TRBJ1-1	TGTGCCAGCTCACCACGAACGGGGGCGGGAACTGAAGCTTTCTTT	CASSPRTGAGTEAFF
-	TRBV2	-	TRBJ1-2	TGTGCCAGCAGTGAACCGGGGGTAGCAAACTATGGCTACACCTTC	CASSEPGVANYGYTF
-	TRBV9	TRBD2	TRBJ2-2	TGTGCCAGTAGGACTAGCGGGGGGAACACCGGGGAGCTGTTTTTT	CASRTSGGNTGELFF
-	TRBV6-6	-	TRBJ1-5	TGTGCCAGCAGTTACTCCAGGGTAGATCAGCCCCAGCATTTT	CASSYSRVDQPQHF
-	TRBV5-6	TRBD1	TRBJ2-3	TGTGCCAGCAGCTTCACAGGGGTAAGCGCAGATACGCAGTATTTT	CASSFTGVSADTQYF
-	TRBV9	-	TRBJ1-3	TGTGCCAGCAGCGTACTAGCCATCGGCTCTGGAAACACCATATATTTT	CASSVLAIGSGNTIYF
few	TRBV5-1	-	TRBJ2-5	TGCGCCAGCAGCCCTAGGGGGGGCAGCGAGGAGACCCAGTACTTC	CASSPRGGSEETQYF
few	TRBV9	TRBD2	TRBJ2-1	TGTGCCAGCAGCCTCGATAGCGGGAGATACAATGAGCAGTTCTTC	CASSLDSGRYNEQFF
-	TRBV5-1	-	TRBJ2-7	TGCGCCAGCAGCCAGGGAACAGGGTTCGAGCAGTACTTC	CASSQGTGFEQYF
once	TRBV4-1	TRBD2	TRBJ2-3	TGCGCCAGCAGGGCTCGAGTGCCAGCGGGGGGTGCAGATACGCAGTATTTT	CASRARVPAGGADTQYF
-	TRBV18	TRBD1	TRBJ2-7	TGTGCCAGCTCACCTGGGACAGGCTCCTACGAGCAGTACTTC	CASSPGTGSYEQYF
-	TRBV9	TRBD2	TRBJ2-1	TGTGCCAGCAGCTTCTCCGGGGGACTAGTTTCCAATGAGCAGTTCTTC	CASSFSGGLVSNEQFF
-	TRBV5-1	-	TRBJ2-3	TGCGCCAGCAGCACTGGAACTTCCACAGATACGCAGTATTTT	CASSTGTSTDTQYF
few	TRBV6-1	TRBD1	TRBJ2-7	TGTGCCAGCAGTGGAGGAGGGACAGGGGCCTACGAGCAGTACTTC	CASSGGGTGAYEQYF
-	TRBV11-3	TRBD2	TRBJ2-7	TGCGCCAGCAGCTTAGATAAGACTAGCGGGGGCTACGAGCAGTACTTC	CASSLDKTSGGYEQYF
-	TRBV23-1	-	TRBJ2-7	TGCGCCAGCAGTCGGTCTCTAAGGCCAGAAGATCGGGAGCAGTACTTC	CASSRSLRPEDREQYF
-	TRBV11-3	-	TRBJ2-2	TGTGCCAGCAGCTTAGGCGGGACCAGAGACACCGGGGAGCTGTTTTTT	CASSLGGTRDTGELFF
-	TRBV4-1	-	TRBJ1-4	TGCGCCAGCAGCCAAGCCTCCTCGCGACAGAGTAATGAAAAACTGTTTTTT	CASSQASSRQSNEKLFF
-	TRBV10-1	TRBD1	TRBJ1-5	TGCGCCAAACGGACAGGGTGCCAGCCCCAGCATTTT	CAKRTGCQPQHF
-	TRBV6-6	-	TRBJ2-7	TGTGCCAGCACAGGGTACAACGAGCAGTACTTC	CASTGYNEQYF
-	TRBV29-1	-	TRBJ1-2	TGCAGCGTTGAGATAGCTAACTATGGCTACACCTTC	CSVEIANYGYTF
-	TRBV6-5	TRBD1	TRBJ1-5	TGTGCCAGCAGTTACGGGGACAGGGGTGGCAATCAGCCCCAGCATTTT	CASSYGDRGGNQPQHF
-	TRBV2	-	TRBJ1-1	TGTGCCAGCAGTGTTAGGGGTGAGACTGAAGCTTTCTTT	CASSVRGETEAFF
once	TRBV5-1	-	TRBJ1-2	TGCGCCAGCAGCCTTGGATCGTTAAGGTGGGACGGCTACACCTTC	CASSLGSLRWDGYTF
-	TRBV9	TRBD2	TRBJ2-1	TGTGCCAGCAGCGTAGCTCCTAGCGGGAGGGTCCACGCCTACAATGAGCAGTTCTTC	CASSVAPSGRVHAYNEQFF
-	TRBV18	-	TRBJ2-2	TGTGCCAGCTCACCAATGAGCACCGGGGAGCTGTTTTTT	CASSPMSTGELFF
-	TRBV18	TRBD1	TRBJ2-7	TGTGCCAGCTCGCCGGGACAGAGCTACGAGCAGTACTTC	CASSPGQSYEQYF
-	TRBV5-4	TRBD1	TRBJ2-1	TGTGCCAGCAGCTCCGGGACAGGGGCCAATGAGCAGTTCTTC	CASSSGTGANEQFF
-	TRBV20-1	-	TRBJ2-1	TGCAGGGCTACGACTGGAGCGTCCGCGGTCTTC	CRATTGASAVF
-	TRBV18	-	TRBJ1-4	TGTGCCAGCTCACCACAACTGGGAGTGGGTACAACTAATGAAAAACTGTTTTTT	CASSPQLGVGTTNEKLFF
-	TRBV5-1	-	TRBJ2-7	TGCGCCAGCAGCCTGTTGGCAGGGTACGAGCAGTACTTC	CASSLLAGYEQYF
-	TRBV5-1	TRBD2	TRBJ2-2	TGCGCCAGCAGCTCAGCGGGGGCCAACACCGGGGAGCTGTTTTTT	CASSSAGANTGELFF
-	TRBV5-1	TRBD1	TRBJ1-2	TGCGCCAGCAGCACTGGACAGGGGGCGCAGGGCTACACCTTC	CASSTGQGAQGYTF
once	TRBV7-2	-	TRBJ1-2	TGTGCCAGCAGCGCTGACCTCTATGGCTACACCTTC	CASSADLYGYTF
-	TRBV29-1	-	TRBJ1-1	TGCAGCGTTGAGGAGTCGGCGGCCTCGAACACTGAAGCTTTCTTT	CSVEESAASNTEAFF
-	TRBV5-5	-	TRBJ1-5	TGTGCCAGCAGCTTGGGTCCGCTCCAGTATAGCAATCAGCCCCAGCATTTT	CASSLGPLQYSNQPQHF